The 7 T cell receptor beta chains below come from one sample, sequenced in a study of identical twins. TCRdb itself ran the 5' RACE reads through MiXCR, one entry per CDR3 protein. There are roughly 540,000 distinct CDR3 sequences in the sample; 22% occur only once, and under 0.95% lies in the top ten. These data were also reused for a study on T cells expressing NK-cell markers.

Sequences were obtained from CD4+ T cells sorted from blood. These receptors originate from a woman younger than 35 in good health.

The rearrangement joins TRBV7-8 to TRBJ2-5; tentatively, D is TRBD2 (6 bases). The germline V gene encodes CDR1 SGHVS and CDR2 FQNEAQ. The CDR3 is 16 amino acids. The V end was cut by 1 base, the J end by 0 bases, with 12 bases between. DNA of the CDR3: TGTGCCAGCAGCTTAGTTATTGCGGGGCACCAAGAGACCCAGTACTTC. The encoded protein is CASSLVIAGHQETQYF.

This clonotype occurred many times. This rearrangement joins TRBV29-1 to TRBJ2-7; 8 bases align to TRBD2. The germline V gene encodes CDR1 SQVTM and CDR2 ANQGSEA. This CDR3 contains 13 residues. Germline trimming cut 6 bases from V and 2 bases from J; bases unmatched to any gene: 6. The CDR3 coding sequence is TGCAGCGTCCCCGGGGGGGGCGCCTACGAGCAGTACTTC. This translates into CSVPGGGAYEQYF.

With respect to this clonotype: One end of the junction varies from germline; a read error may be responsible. The CDR3 coding sequence is TGTGCCATCAGTTTAGGAGATACGACAGGGGGGTCCTACAATGAGCAGTTCTTC. Translated: CAISLGDTTGGSYNEQFF. The rearrangement uses TRBV12-3 or TRBV12-4 and TRBJ2-1, with 9 bases fitting TRBD1. The CDR3 has 18 amino acids.

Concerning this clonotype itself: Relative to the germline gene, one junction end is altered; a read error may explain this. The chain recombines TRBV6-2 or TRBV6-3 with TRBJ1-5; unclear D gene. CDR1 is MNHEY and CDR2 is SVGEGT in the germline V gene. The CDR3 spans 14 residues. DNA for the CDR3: TGTGCCAGCAGTTACGGTGGTAGCAGTCAGCCCCAGCATTTT. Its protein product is CASSYGGSSQPQHF.

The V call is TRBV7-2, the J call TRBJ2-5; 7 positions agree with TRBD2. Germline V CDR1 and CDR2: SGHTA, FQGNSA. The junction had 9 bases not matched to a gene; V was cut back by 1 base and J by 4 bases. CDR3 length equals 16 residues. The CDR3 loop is CASSLVWAGDGETQYF. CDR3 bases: TGTGCCAGCAGCTTAGTGTGGGCGGGAGATGGAGAGACCCAGTACTTC.

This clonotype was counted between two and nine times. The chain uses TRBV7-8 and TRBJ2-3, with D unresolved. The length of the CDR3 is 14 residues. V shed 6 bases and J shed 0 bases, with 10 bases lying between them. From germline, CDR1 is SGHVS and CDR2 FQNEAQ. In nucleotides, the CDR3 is TGTGCCAGCAGAGAAGGTACTAGCACAGATACGCAGTATTTT. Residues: CASREGTSTDTQYF.

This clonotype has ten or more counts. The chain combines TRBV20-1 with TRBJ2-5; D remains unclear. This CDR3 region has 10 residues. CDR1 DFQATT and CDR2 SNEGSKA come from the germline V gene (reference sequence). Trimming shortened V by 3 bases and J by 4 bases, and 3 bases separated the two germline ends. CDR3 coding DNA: TGCAGTGCTAGGAGAGAGACCCAGTACTTC. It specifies CSARRETQYF.